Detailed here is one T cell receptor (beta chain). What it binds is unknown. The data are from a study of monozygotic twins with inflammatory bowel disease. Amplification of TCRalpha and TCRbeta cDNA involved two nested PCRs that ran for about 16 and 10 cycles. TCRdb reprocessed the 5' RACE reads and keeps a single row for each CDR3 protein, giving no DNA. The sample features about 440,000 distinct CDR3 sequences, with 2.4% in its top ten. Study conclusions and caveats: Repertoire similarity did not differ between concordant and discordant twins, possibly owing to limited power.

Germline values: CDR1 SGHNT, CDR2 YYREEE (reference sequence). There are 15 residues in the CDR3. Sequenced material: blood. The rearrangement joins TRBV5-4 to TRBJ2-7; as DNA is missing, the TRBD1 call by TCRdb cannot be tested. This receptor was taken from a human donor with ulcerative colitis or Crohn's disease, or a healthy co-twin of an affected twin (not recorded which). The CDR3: CASSSRRGSPYEQYF.